The T cell receptor (beta chain) described here comes from a study of T cell responses to AZD1222 COVID-19 vaccine. Overall study: Analyses pooled second doses at about 4 or about 12 weeks. Study-wide results and caveats: Nearly half of spike-specific TCRs reportedly target unmutated variant regions. Spike-specific TCR breadth and depth both grew after two AZD1222 doses. A mostly white British donor set with more females was recruited, and clonal diversity was possibly underestimated.

Data came from immunoSEQ multiplex PCR; TCRdb stores just in-frame clones and leaves some out. The table has 130,000 to 150,000 clones, roughly 91% seen once. Turning to this clone: Its antigen is unidentified.

The length of the CDR3 is 16 residues. V gave up 1 base and J gave up 8 bases; unmatched junction bases: 10. Germline CDR1 reads KGHDR; CDR2 reads SFDVKD. The origin of this receptor is an adult in good health. The rearrangement links TRBV24-1 to TRBJ2-1; TRBD1 aligns across 7 bases. The sample in question was peripheral blood, obtained on day 0 of AZD1222 vaccination. The CDR3 sequence is CATSDFGATGSDEQFF. CDR3 bases: TGTGCCACCAGTGATTTTGGAGCGACAGGGAGCGATGAGCAGTTCTTC.